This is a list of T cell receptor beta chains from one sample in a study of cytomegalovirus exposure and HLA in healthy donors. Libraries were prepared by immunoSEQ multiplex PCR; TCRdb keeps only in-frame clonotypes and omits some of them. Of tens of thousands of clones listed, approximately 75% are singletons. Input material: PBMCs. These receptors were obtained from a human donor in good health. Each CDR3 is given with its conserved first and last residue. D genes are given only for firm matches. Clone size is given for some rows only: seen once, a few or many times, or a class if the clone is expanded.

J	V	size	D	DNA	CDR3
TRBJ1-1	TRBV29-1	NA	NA	TGCAGCGTTGAAGAGGGAGGCAACACTGAAGCTTTCTTT	CSVEEGGNTEAFF
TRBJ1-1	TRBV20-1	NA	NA	TGCAGTGCTAGAGATAGAGATGAAGCTTTCTTT	CSARDRDEAFF
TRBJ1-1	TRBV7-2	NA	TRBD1	TGTGCCAGCAGCTCTCACAGGGGCGCTGAAGCTTTCTTT	CASSSHRGAEAFF
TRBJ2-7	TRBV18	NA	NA	TGTGCCAGCTCACCCATTGTTTCCTACGAGCAGTACTTC	CASSPIVSYEQYF
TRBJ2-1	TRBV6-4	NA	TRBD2	TGTGCCAGCAGCCAACTAGCGGGGCCAACCAATGAGCAGTTCTTC	CASSQLAGPTNEQFF
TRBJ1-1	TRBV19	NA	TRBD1	TGTGCCAGTAGTATATATAACAGGGGGGACACTGAAGCTTTCTTT	CASSIYNRGDTEAFF
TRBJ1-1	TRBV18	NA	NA	TGTGCCAGCTCGTCACAGGGTCGTACTGAAGCTTTCTTT	CASSSQGRTEAFF
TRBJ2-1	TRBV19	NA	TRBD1	TGTGCCAGTAGTATCTGGGGACAGGGGGCGCGGGACAATGAGCAGTTCTTC	CASSIWGQGARDNEQFF
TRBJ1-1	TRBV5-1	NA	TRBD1	TGCGCCAGCAGCGCAGACAGGGGGCTGGGCACTGAAGCTTTCTTT	CASSADRGLGTEAFF
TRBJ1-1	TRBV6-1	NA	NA	TGTGCCAGCAGTGTCAGCAGGGCCACTGAAGCTTTCTTT	CASSVSRATEAFF
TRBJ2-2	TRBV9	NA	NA	TGTGCCAGCAGCGTAGTGGGCAGAGGAGGCGGGGAGCTGTTTTTT	CASSVVGRGGGELFF
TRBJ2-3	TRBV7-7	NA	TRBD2	TGTGCCAGCAGCTTAGGACTAGCAGCAGATACGCAGTATTTT	CASSLGLAADTQYF
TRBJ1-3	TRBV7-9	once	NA	TGTGCCAGCAGCTTACCCCGGGGAAGAAACACCATATATTTT	CASSLPRGRNTIYF
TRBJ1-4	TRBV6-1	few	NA	TGTGCCATCCCAGGGGACGCCAGGGGTGAAAAACTGTTTTTT	CAIPGDARGEKLFF
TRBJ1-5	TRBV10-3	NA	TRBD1	TGTGCCATCAGTGAGTCGCGGGACAGTAGCAATCAGCCCCAGCATTTT	CAISESRDSSNQPQHF
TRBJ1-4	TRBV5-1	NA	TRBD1	TGTGCCAGGAACGTACAGGGGGCGGACGGTGAAAAACTGTTTTTT	CARNVQGADGEKLFF
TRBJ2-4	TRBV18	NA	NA	TGTGCCAGCTCACCCGGGTCCCCAAACATTCAGTACTTC	CASSPGSPNIQYF
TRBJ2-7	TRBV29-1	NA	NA	TGCAGCGTTGGGGCGTCTCAGTGGGAGCAGTACTTC	CSVGASQWEQYF
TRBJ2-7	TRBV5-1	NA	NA	TGCGCCAGCAGCTTTGAGGGGGGGCAGGGGGCGCAGAACGAGCAGTACTTC	CASSFEGGQGAQNEQYF
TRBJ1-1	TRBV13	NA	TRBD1	TGTGCCAGCAGCCCAGGGACAGGTCGTGCTTTCTTT	CASSPGTGRAFF
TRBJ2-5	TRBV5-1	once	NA	TGCGCCAGCAGCTCAGGACTGGATATAGAGACCCAGTACTTC	CASSSGLDIETQYF
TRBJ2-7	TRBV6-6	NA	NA	TGTGCCAGCAGCAGCGCGCCAGCCTACGAGCAGTACTTC	CASSSAPAYEQYF
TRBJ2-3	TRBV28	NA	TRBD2	TGTGCCAGCAAAGGCGGGGGACCAGATACGCAGTATTTT	CASKGGGPDTQYF
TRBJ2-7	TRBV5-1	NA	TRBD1	TGCGCCAGCAGCTTGGGGGACAGGGGGAGTCAGTACTTC	CASSLGDRGSQYF
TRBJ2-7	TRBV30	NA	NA	TGTGCCTGGAGTGTACGGTCAGAGCAGTACTTC	CAWSVRSEQYF
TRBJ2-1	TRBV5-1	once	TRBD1	TGCGCCAGCAGCCTTTTTCGGACAGGGGGAAATGAGCAGTTCTTC	CASSLFRTGGNEQFF